The 31 T cell receptor beta chains given below trace back to one sample, sequenced in a study of CD8 T cells in ankylosing spondylitis. Whole-study results and caveats: Blood of patients with ankylosing spondylitis appeared to be characterized by a TCR beta motif of eight highly homologous variants.

TCRdb processed the 5' RACE reads anew with MiXCR; each CDR3 protein has one entry. The sample shows a few hundred thousand distinct CDR3 sequences, less than 10% of them seen only once. These receptors are not linked to any known antigen. The sample comprised blood, either unsorted or a sorted T cell fraction (not recorded which). Receptors originate from a male donor with ankylosing spondylitis.

This clonotype was seen a handful of times. V gene TRBV12-5 combines with J gene TRBJ2-5; the D call may be TRBD1 or TRBD2 (6 bases each). This CDR3 has 15 residues. V lost 4 bases and J lost 4, with 16 bases in between. Germline V lookup: CDR1 LGHNT, CDR2 FRNRAP. Here the CDR3 DNA reads TGTGCTAGTGGTTCAATCGAGGGGGGCTTAGAGACCCAGTACTTC. This codes for CASGSIEGGLETQYF.

This clonotype came up a few times. The chain recombines TRBV12-3 or TRBV12-4 with TRBJ1-3; weak D call: TRBD1 (5 bases). This CDR3 contains 14 residues. The V and J ends lost 5 bases and 4 bases respectively, with 12 bases between them. The CDR3, as DNA: TGTGCCAGCAGTCCTAGGGGTATCGGAAACACCATATATTTT. This translates into CASSPRGIGNTIYF.

Ten or more counts support this clonotype. Here the CDR3 reads CASSPHFTDTQYF. The DNA of the CDR3 is TGCGCCAGCAGCCCTCATTTCACAGATACGCAGTATTTT. The chain couples TRBV4-1 to TRBJ2-3; D is undetermined. The CDR3 spans 13 residues. V gave up 4 bases and J gave up 2 bases, with 7 bases separating them. The germline CDR1 and CDR2 sequences are MGHRA and YSYEKL.

The table lists this clonotype with many counts. This chain links TRBV28 with TRBJ2-1; D is uncertain. Germline CDR1 MDHEN, CDR2 SYDVKM. The CDR3 is 12 amino acids. Trimming stripped 3 bases from V and 6 bases from J, with 6 bases between. The CDR3 is CASSFYSNEQFF. DNA of the CDR3: TGTGCCAGCAGTTTCTACAGCAATGAGCAGTTCTTC.

This clonotype was picked up a small number of times. The chain employs TRBV11-2 and TRBJ2-5, with a possible D match to TRBD2 (6 bases). Trimming shortened V by 5 bases and J by 5 bases, and 15 bases separated the two germline ends. This CDR3 is 14 amino acids long. CDR1 and CDR2 from the germline V gene are SGHAT and FQNNGV. CDR3 in DNA: TGTGCCAGCAGCCCGACTAGAGTGTGGGAGACCCAGTACTTC. It yields the protein CASSPTRVWETQYF.

V gene TRBV7-9 combines with J gene TRBJ2-7; 7 bases are a match to TRBD1. V was clipped by 7 bases and J by 1 base; unmatched bases: 7. The CDR3 has 14 residues. Germline V gene lookup returns CDR1 SEHNR and CDR2 FQNEAQ (reference sequence). DNA of the CDR3: TGTGCCAGCACCCGGGACAGAACATCCTACGAGCAGTACTTC. Translated: CASTRDRTSYEQYF.

This clonotype showed up just a few times. This chain connects TRBV5-1 to TRBJ2-5, with D perhaps TRBD2 (5 bases). This CDR3 is built from 14 residues. Trimming cost V 1 base and J 5 bases, with 12 bases left between them. The germline CDR1 and CDR2 sequences are SGHRS and YFSETQ. The CDR3 sequence: CASSLTGSGETQYF. The CDR3 coding sequence is TGCGCCAGCAGCTTGACGGGATCCGGGGAGACCCAGTACTTC. Full variable domain (outside the CDR3, taken from reference TRBV5-1 and TRBJ2-5): KAGVTQTPRYLIKTRGQQVTLSCSPISGHRSVSWYQQTPGQGLQFLFEYFSETQRNKGNFPGRFSGRQFSNSRSEMNVSTLELGDSALYLCASSLTGSGETQYFGPGTRLLVL.

The chain employs TRBV4-1 and TRBJ2-3; 7 bases fit TRBD1. Per the germline V gene, CDR1 is MGHRA and CDR2 is YSYEKL. The CDR3 sequence is 15 residues long. V trimming: 2 bases; J trimming: 3 bases; junction bases outside the gene matches: 5. For the CDR3, the DNA is TGCGCCAGCAGCCAACGGACAGGCCCTACAGATACGCAGTATTTT. Protein product: CASSQRTGPTDTQYF.

This clonotype was detected ten times or more. The chain employs TRBV11-2 and TRBJ2-1; TRBD1 matches at 8 bases. From germline, CDR1 is SGHAT and CDR2 FQNNGV. The CDR3 is 17 residues long. V lost 3 bases, J lost 8 bases, and 15 bases stayed unmatched. Here the CDR3 DNA reads TGTGCCAGCAGCTTCGGGACAGGTCAATTACCCGCCGATGAGCAGTTCTTC. This translates into CASSFGTGQLPADEQFF. Drawing the rest from reference TRBV11-2 and TRBJ2-1, the complete variable domain is EAGVAQSPRYKIIEKRQSVAFWCNPISGHATLYWYQQILGQGPKLLIQFQNNGVVDDSQLPKDRFSAERLKGVDSTLKIQPAKLEDSAVYLCASSFGTGQLPADEQFFGPGTRLTVL.

The CDR3 is CASSDSLTDTQYF. CDR3 bases: TGTGCCAGTTCGGATTCTCTGACAGATACGCAGTATTTT. The gene calls are TRBV6-1 and TRBJ2-3; D gene unclear. Germline V CDR1 and CDR2: MNHNS, SASEGT. The CDR3 spans 13 residues. Trimming stripped 9 bases from V and 3 bases from J, with 13 bases between.

This clonotype was seen a handful of times. The rearrangement uses TRBV12-3 or TRBV12-4 and TRBJ1-2; D uncertain. The CDR3 has 13 amino acids. Trimming pared 3 bases from V and 7 bases from J, leaving 12 bases between. CDR3 bases: TGTGCCAGCAGTTTGAATGGGGATTCTGGCTACACCTTC. It specifies CASSLNGDSGYTF.

This clonotype turned up a few times. This chain joins TRBV7-8 and TRBJ1-6, with D perhaps TRBD1 (5 bases). V dropped 2 bases and J dropped 6 bases, with 14 bases sitting between them. The CDR3 is made up of 16 amino acids. The germline V gene has CDR1 SGHVS and CDR2 FQNEAQ. The CDR3 nucleotides are TGTGCCAGCAGCTTAATACGGGAGGGACTTAATTCACCCCTCCACTTT. It yields the protein CASSLIREGLNSPLHF.

This clonotype was detected many times. The CDR3 bases are TGTGCCAGCACCCGGGGAACGATCGCTAGCACAGATACGCAGTATTTT. It translates to CASTRGTIASTDTQYF. This chain connects TRBV12-3 or TRBV12-4 to TRBJ2-3, with D possibly being TRBD2 (5 bases). V shed 7 bases and J shed 0 bases, with 17 bases lying between them. CDR3 length: 16 residues.

This clonotype was seen a few times. The chain links TRBV7-3 to TRBJ2-1, with D maybe TRBD1 (6 bases). Germline assignment: CDR1 SGHTA and CDR2 FQGTGA. The CDR3 consists of 13 residues. Trimming cost V 4 bases and J 9 bases, with 13 bases left between them. CDR3 bases: TGTGCCAGCAGCTCTGACAGGTTCGCTGAGCAGTTCTTC. This encodes CASSSDRFAEQFF.

This clonotype was picked up a small number of times. The chain has TRBV27 and TRBJ2-1; TRBD2 matches at 7 bases. Germline loops: CDR1 MNHEY, CDR2 SMNVEV (reference sequence). This CDR3 spans 15 amino acids. The J segment lost 5 bases and the V segment lost 7 bases, leaving 11 bases of the junction unmatched. The CDR3 nucleotides are TGTGCCAGCAACCGGCTAGCGGCAACTCACAATGAGCAGTTCTTC. It yields the protein CASNRLAATHNEQFF.

This clonotype was seen a handful of times. V usage is TRBV4-2 and J usage is TRBJ1-5; no firm D call. Germline values: CDR1 LGHNA, CDR2 YNFKEQ. Between the trimmed V and J ends, which lost 5 bases and 7 bases, there was a span of 12 bases. The length of the CDR3 is 13 residues. CDR3 protein: CASSTTLGQPQHF. CDR3 DNA: TGTGCCAGCAGCACTACCTTGGGGCAGCCCCAGCATTTT.

The chain has TRBV18 and TRBJ1-5; 9 nucleotides align to TRBD1. Per germline, CDR1 KGHSH and CDR2 LQKENI. There are 16 residues in the CDR3. Trimming removed 0 bases from V and 4 bases from J; junction bases left unmatched: 4. CDR3 DNA sequence: TGTGCCAGCTCACCACCGGGACAGGGATTGAATCAGCCCCAGCATTTT. Its translation: CASSPPGQGLNQPQHF.

The chain employs TRBV7-6 and TRBJ2-1; D is ambiguous. Trimming cost V 1 base and J 2 bases, with 12 bases left between them. CDR3 length: 16 amino acids. Germline assignment: CDR1 SGHVS and CDR2 FNYEAQ. Here the CDR3 reads CASSLDQARTYNEQFF. The CDR3 coding sequence is TGTGCCAGCAGCTTAGATCAAGCGAGGACCTACAATGAGCAGTTCTTC.

This clonotype was detected only a few times. The chain combines TRBV5-1 with TRBJ1-2; D may be TRBD1 (6 bases). V lost 3 bases, J lost 8 bases, and 11 bases lay in between. The CDR3 sequence is 12 residues long. The V gene's germline CDR1 is SGHRS and CDR2 YFSETQ. For the CDR3, the DNA is TGCGCCAGCAGCTCCGGGACATGGGGCTACACCTTC. Encoded protein: CASSSGTWGYTF.

Ten or more counts support this clonotype. V gene TRBV12-3 or TRBV12-4 combines with J gene TRBJ2-3; perhaps TRBD2 as D (5 bases). V was pared by 1 base and J by 2 bases, with 7 bases between. CDR3 length equals 14 residues. The CDR3 bases are TGTGCCAGCAGTTTAGGGACTCCCACAGATACGCAGTATTTT. Protein product: CASSLGTPTDTQYF.

Only a few counts were recorded for this clonotype. The chain employs TRBV15 and TRBJ2-1; no reliable D call. Germline CDR1 LNHNV, CDR2 YYDKDF (reference sequence). The CDR3 contains 14 residues. V was pared by 0 bases and J by 2 bases, with 5 bases between. In DNA, the CDR3 is TGTGCCACCAGCAGAGAACGGCCCTACAATGAGCAGTTCTTC. Translating gives CATSRERPYNEQFF.

J is TRBJ2-7 and V is TRBV4-1; 7 nucleotides match TRBD2. Trimming at V came to 1 base and at J to 4 bases, leaving 7 bases not matched to a gene. Germline V CDR1 and CDR2: MGHRA, YSYEKL. The CDR3 consists of 15 residues. This CDR3 reads CASSQVDSGQYEQYF. The CDR3 bases are TGCGCCAGCAGCCAAGTAGATAGCGGGCAGTACGAGCAGTACTTC.

This clonotype was detected many times. V and J are TRBV4-3 and TRBJ1-1; D may be TRBD1 (5 bases). The V gene lost 3 bases and the J gene lost 4 bases, with 9 bases spanning the gap. This CDR3 has 13 residues. CDR1 and CDR2 from the germline V gene are LGHNA and YSLEER. This chain's CDR3 is CASSQGGSTEAFF. CDR3 in DNA: TGCGCCAGCAGCCAGGGGGGGAGCACTGAAGCTTTCTTT.

This clonotype was detected ten times or more. The CDR3, as DNA: TGCGCCAGCACCTCGTCAGGGTATGAAGAGACCCAGTACTTC. Residues: CASTSSGYEETQYF. The chain uses TRBV4-1 and TRBJ2-5; a weak D match, TRBD1 (5 bases). Germline V gene lookup returns CDR1 MGHRA and CDR2 YSYEKL. V lost 7 bases and J 3 bases, leaving 15 bases between the germline ends. CDR3 length: 14 residues.

This clonotype was detected many times. The rearrangement links TRBV29-1 to TRBJ2-2; 10 bases agree with TRBD1. The CDR3 extends over 14 amino acids. Germline V gene sequence: CDR1 SQVTM, CDR2 ANQGSEA. V trimming: 6 bases; J trimming: 4 bases; junction bases outside the gene matches: 5. The CDR3 DNA reads TGCAGCGTAGACAGGGGGCGCGCCACCGGGGAGCTGTTTTTT. Translation gives CSVDRGRATGELFF.

The chain is built from TRBV19 and TRBJ1-2, with TRBD1 identical over 7 bases. V gave up 0 bases and J gave up 9 bases; unmatched junction bases: 7. From germline, CDR1 is LNHDA and CDR2 SQIVND (reference sequence). This CDR3 region has 14 residues. The CDR3 region is CASSIDLRQGSYTF. CDR3 DNA sequence: TGTGCCAGTAGTATAGACCTAAGACAGGGAAGCTACACCTTC.

The chain uses TRBV6-2 or TRBV6-3 and TRBJ2-7; 10 nucleotides agree with TRBD2. The junction had 11 bases not matched to a gene; V was cut back by 6 bases and J by 3 bases. The CDR3 spans 16 residues. Germline assignment: CDR1 MNHEY and CDR2 SVGEGT. CDR3 DNA sequence: TGTGCCAGCAGCCGCCGCGGTAGCGGGAGGATCTACGAGCAGTACTTC. Amino acid sequence: CASSRRGSGRIYEQYF.

The chain carries TRBV7-2 and TRBJ1-1; 7 positions match TRBD1. Germline V gives CDR1 SGHTA, CDR2 FQGNSA. Trimming at V came to 3 bases and at J to 0 bases, leaving 4 bases not matched to a gene. The CDR3 is 15 residues long. CDR3 region: CASSLDRTLNTEAFF. DNA of the CDR3: TGTGCCAGCAGCTTGGACAGGACCTTGAACACTGAAGCTTTCTTT.

The chain recombines TRBV6-1 with TRBJ1-4, with no clear D. V was shortened by 6 bases and J by 8 bases, with 16 bases between the two germline ends. Germline assignment: CDR1 MNHNS and CDR2 SASEGT. This CDR3 has 14 amino acids. This CDR3 reads CASSWNNQVEKLFF. CDR3 DNA: TGTGCCAGCAGCTGGAATAACCAGGTCGAAAAACTGTTTTTT.

This clonotype was picked up many times. The gene calls are TRBV5-1 and TRBJ2-2; D gene uncertain. This CDR3 spans 14 amino acids. V was pared by 1 base and J by 4 bases, with 8 bases between. Looked up from germline, CDR1 is SGHRS and CDR2 is YFSETQ. The CDR3 bases are TGCGCCAGCAGCTTGTTGCGGCGCACCGGGGAGCTGTTTTTT. It yields the protein CASSLLRRTGELFF.

In this sample, this clonotype turned up many times. The chain combines TRBV12-3 or TRBV12-4 with TRBJ2-5, with TRBD2 identical over 12 bases. There are 16 residues in the CDR3. The trim removed 5 bases at V and 6 bases at J, leaving 10 bases unmatched. The DNA for the CDR3 is TGTGCCAGCAGTCCCCTAGCGGGAGGGAGTCTAAAGACCCAGTACTTC. It yields the protein CASSPLAGGSLKTQYF.